A selection of T cell receptor beta chains follows, all from one sample in a study of OX40 agonist ivuxolimab in advanced cancers. Sequencing was performed with immunoSEQ multiplex PCR; in TCRdb, only in-frame clones are kept and a portion is missing. The table lists tens of thousands of clones, 89% of them singletons. The material sequenced was CD4+ or CD8+ T cells sorted from blood, taken in a trial of the OX40 agonist ivuxolimab. The receptor set was obtained from an adult with an advanced solid tumor such as melanoma, head and neck, liver or kidney cancer. The CDR3 runs from the conserved cysteine through the conserved F or W. The D gene is left open where the match is weak. A row's size may be missing; if present it is once, few, many or a size class.

j_gene,v_gene,d_gene,len,abundance,CDR3nt,CDR3aa
TRBJ1-1,TRBV28,NA,14,NA,TGTGCCAGCAGTTTATTTCGGGGGCTTAGCGAAGCTTTCTTT,CASSLFRGLSEAFF
TRBJ1-3,TRBV9,NA,15,once,TGTGCCAGCAGCGTGCAAGGGAGCTCTGGAAACACCATATATTTT,CASSVQGSSGNTIYF
TRBJ2-7,TRBV27,NA,14,NA,TGTGCCAGCAGTTTAGGGAGTCCCTCACGCGAGCAGTACTTC,CASSLGSPSREQYF
TRBJ1-6,TRBV4-1,NA,14,NA,TGCGCCAGCAGCCAAGGTACGGGTAATTCACCCCTCCACTTT,CASSQGTGNSPLHF
TRBJ2-6,TRBV30,TRBD2,18,NA,TGTGCCTGCGGGGTTGCTAGCGGGTCCTTCTCTGGGGCCAACGTCCTGACTTTC,CACGVASGSFSGANVLTF
TRBJ2-2,TRBV5-4,TRBD1,14,NA,TGTGCCAGCAGCTTGGGGGACAGCACCGGGGAGCTGTTTTTT,CASSLGDSTGELFF
TRBJ2-1,TRBV5-1,NA,15,NA,TGCGCCAGCAGCTTGGGACTCTCGGGCGGGTATGAGCAGTTCTTC,CASSLGLSGGYEQFF
TRBJ1-2,TRBV25-1,NA,13,NA,TGTGCCAGCAGTGTAGAGGGGTATTATGGCTACACCTTC,CASSVEGYYGYTF
TRBJ2-7,TRBV11-2,NA,14,NA,TGTGCCAGCAGCTTTGGGGGAGCCACCTACGAGCAGTACTTC,CASSFGGATYEQYF
TRBJ1-1,TRBV4-1,TRBD1,13,NA,TGCGCCAGCAGGTCAGGGGGGAACACTGAAGCTTTCTTT,CASRSGGNTEAFF
TRBJ1-2,TRBV28,NA,11,NA,TGTGCCAGCAGACTTGATCATGGCTACACCTTC,CASRLDHGYTF
TRBJ2-2,TRBV11-1,NA,14,NA,TGTGCCAGCAGCTTAGAGCTGTACACCGGGGAGCTGTTTTTT,CASSLELYTGELFF
TRBJ1-6,TRBV6-6,TRBD1,11,NA,TGTGCCAGCAGGACAGGGCAAGCCCTCCACTTT,CASRTGQALHF
TRBJ2-7,TRBV27,NA,13,NA,TGTGCCAGCAGGGGGGTGGCCTGGGACGAGCAGTACTTC,CASRGVAWDEQYF
TRBJ2-5,TRBV5-4,TRBD2,14,once,TGTGCCAGCAGCTTTGGCGGGGGCCAAGAGACCCAGTACTTC,CASSFGGGQETQYF
TRBJ1-1,TRBV27,NA,13,NA,TGTGCCAGCAGTTTCGGTGTGGGGGGAAGGGCTTTCTTT,CASSFGVGGRAFF
TRBJ2-2,TRBV29-1,NA,14,NA,TGCAGCACTTCTGGGTCCTTGAACACCGGGGAGCTGTTTTTT,CSTSGSLNTGELFF
TRBJ2-1,TRBV2,TRBD2,14,NA,TGTGCCAGCAAGGGCGGGGGTCCCTACAATGAGCAGTTCTTC,CASKGGGPYNEQFF
TRBJ1-4,TRBV7-9,TRBD1,15,NA,TGTGCCAGCAGCTCACCACAGGGGGCGCGAGGAAAACTGTTTTTT,CASSSPQGARGKLFF
TRBJ2-7,TRBV5-1,NA,14,medium-sized,TGCGCCAGCAGCTTGGCTCAGGGATGGTACGAGCAGTACTTC,CASSLAQGWYEQYF
TRBJ2-2,TRBV7-9,NA,12,few,TGTGCCAGCAGCCAGGGGCCCGGGGAGCTGTTTTTT,CASSQGPGELFF
TRBJ1-6,TRBV4-1,NA,14,NA,TGCGCCAGCAGCCAGGGATTGGGGAATTCACCCCTCCACTTT,CASSQGLGNSPLHF
TRBJ2-1,TRBV11-3,NA,18,NA,TGTGCCAGCAGCTCCCACGGTTCAGGGACTGGAGCCTACAATGAGCAGTTCTTC,CASSSHGSGTGAYNEQFF
TRBJ2-1,TRBV16,TRBD1,17,NA,TGTGCCAGCAGCCAACCTACATTCGGGACAGCCTACAATGAGCAGTTCTTC,CASSQPTFGTAYNEQFF
TRBJ2-5,TRBV13,TRBD1,15,NA,TGCGCCAGCAGCCCAGGGACAGGGGCGGGGAGGGCCCAGTACTTC,CASSPGTGAGRAQYF
TRBJ2-5,TRBV9,TRBD1,18,NA,TGTGCCAGCAGCGTAGGAAAGTCGGACAGGGAGGACCAAGAGACCCAGTACTTC,CASSVGKSDREDQETQYF
TRBJ1-1,TRBV27,NA,17,NA,TGTGCCAGCAGTCCTCTTTCCGCGGCACAGCCGAACACTGAAGCTTTCTTT,CASSPLSAAQPNTEAFF
TRBJ2-1,TRBV6-1,NA,16,NA,TGTGCCAGCAGTGATGGCAGACAGACCTTCTACAATGAGCAGTTCTTC,CASSDGRQTFYNEQFF